This T cell receptor beta chain was identified during a study of chemoradiotherapy in HPV16-positive cancers. Study in general: Candidate HPV-specific clones and shared TCR motifs came from two HPV16-positive patients.

The method was immunoSEQ multiplex PCR; TCRdb's version includes in-frame clones alone and lacks a portion of them. The table shows some 5,200 clones, with 60% to 85% occurring only once. The V end lost 2 bases, the J end lost 3 bases, and 16 bases lay between the germline ends. Germline CDR1 is ENHRY and CDR2 is SYGVKD. CDR3 size: 16 residues. Repertoires were sampled repeatedly during chemoradiotherapy. Regarding the study as a whole: HPV-responsive T-cell expansion during chemoradiotherapy was linked to improved recurrence-free survival in HPV16-positive patients. Candidate HPV-specific clones and E7-related TCR motifs grew in tumor during treatment.

This clone was seen a few times. Its antigen is not known. The TCR sequence derives from a human donor with HPV-associated anogenital cancer. The chain couples TRBV10-3 to TRBJ1-1; D is undetermined. The biological material was taken from a patient who underwent chemoradiotherapy. CDR3 nucleotide sequence: TGTGCCATCAGTGAGCGTGTTCGGACTAGGGACACTGAAGCTTTCTTT. Amino acids: CAISERVRTRDTEAFF.